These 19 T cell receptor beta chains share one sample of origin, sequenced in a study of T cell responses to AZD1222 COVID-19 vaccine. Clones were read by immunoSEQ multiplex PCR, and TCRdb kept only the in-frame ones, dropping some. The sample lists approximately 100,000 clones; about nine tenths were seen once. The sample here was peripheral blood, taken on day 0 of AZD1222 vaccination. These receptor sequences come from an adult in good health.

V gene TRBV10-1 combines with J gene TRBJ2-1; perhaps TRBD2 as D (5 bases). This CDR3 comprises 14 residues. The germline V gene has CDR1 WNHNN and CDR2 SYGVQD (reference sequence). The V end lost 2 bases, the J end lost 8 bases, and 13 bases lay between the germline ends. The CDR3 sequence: CASSERPAAHEQFF. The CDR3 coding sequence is TGCGCCAGCAGTGAGAGGCCAGCGGCCCATGAGCAGTTCTTC.

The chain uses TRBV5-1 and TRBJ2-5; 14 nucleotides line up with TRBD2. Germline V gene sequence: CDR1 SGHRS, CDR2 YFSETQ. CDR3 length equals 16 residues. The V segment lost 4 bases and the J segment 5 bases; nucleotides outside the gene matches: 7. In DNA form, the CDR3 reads TGCGCCAGCAGCCCAGGGACTAGCGGGAGTGGTGAGACCCAGTACTTC. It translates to CASSPGTSGSGETQYF.

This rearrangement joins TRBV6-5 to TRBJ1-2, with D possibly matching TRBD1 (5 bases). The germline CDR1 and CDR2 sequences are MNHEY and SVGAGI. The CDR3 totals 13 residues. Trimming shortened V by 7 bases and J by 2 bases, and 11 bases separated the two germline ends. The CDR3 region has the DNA TGTGCCAGCAAAACCGCAGGGAACTATGGCTACACCTTC. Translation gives CASKTAGNYGYTF.

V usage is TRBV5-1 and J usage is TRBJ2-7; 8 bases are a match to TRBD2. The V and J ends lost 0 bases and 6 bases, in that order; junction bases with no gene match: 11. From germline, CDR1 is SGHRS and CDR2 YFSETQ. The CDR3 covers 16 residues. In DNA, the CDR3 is TGCGCCAGCAGCTTGGCCGGGTCTAGCGGGTCGTCCGAGCAGTACTTC. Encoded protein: CASSLAGSSGSSEQYF.

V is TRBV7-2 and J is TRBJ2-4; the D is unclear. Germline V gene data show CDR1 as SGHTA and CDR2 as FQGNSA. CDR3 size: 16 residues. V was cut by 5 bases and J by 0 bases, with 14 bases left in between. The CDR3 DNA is TGTGCCAGCAGCCTACCGTGGGAAGTAGCCAAAAACATTCAGTACTTC. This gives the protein CASSLPWEVAKNIQYF.

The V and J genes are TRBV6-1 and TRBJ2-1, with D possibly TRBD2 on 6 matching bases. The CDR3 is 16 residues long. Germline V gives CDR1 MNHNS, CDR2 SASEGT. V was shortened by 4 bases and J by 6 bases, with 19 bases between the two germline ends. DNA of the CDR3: TGTGCCAGCAGTGGAAGACGGGACTGGTTGATCAATGAGCAGTTCTTC. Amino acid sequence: CASSGRRDWLINEQFF.

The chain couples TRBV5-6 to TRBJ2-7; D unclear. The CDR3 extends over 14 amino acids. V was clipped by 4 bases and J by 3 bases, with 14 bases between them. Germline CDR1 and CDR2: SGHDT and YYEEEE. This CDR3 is CASSAWTFHYEQYF. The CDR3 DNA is TGTGCCAGCAGCGCTTGGACCTTTCACTACGAGCAGTACTTC.

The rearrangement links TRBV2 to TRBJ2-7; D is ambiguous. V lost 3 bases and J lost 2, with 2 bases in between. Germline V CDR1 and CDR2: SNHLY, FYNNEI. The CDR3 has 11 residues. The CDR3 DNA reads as TGTGCCAGCAGTGATACCTACGAGCAGTACTTC. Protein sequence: CASSDTYEQYF.

The chain's CDR3 is CASNGRWDTEAFF. CDR3 coding DNA: TGTGCCAGCAACGGCCGTTGGGACACTGAAGCTTTCTTT. The chain is built from TRBV6-5 and TRBJ1-1; D unresolved. The germline V and J ends were trimmed by 7 bases and 3 bases, with 12 bases remaining between them. Germline CDR1 and CDR2: MNHEY and SVGAGI. This CDR3 is built from 13 residues.

The CDR3, as DNA: TGTGCCAGCAGCCCGGGACGGAGCTACGAGCAGTACTTC. This sequence encodes CASSPGRSYEQYF. The chain combines TRBV11-2 with TRBJ2-7; D could derive from TRBD1 or TRBD2 (5 bases each). The CDR3 extends over 13 amino acids. Germline CDR1 is SGHAT and CDR2 is FQNNGV. Trimming pared 5 bases from V and 3 bases from J, leaving 11 bases between.

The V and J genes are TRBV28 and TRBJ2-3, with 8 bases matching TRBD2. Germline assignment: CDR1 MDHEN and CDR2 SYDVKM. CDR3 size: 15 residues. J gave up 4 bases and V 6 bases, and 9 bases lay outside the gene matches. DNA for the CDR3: TGTGCCAGCAGCGCGGGGGGTAGTGTGTCAGATACGCAGTATTTT. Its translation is CASSAGGSVSDTQYF. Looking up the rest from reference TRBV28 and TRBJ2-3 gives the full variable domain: DVKVTQSSRYLVKRTGEKVFLECVQDMDHENMFWYRQDPGLGLRLIYFSYDVKMKEKGDIPEGYSVSREKKERFSLILESASTNQTSMYLCASSAGGSVSDTQYFGPGTRLTVL.

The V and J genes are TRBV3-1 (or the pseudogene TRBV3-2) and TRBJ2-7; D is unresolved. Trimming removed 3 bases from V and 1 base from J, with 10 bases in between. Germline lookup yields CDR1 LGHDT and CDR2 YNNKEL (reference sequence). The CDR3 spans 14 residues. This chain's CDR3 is CASSQLSASYEQYF. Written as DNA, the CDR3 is TGTGCCAGCAGCCAGCTCAGTGCTTCCTACGAGCAGTACTTC.

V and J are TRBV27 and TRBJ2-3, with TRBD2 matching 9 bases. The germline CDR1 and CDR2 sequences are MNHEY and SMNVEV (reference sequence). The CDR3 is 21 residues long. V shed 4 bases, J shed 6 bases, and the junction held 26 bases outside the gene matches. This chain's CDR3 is CASSSLATLAGLKYFSDTQYF. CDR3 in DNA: TGTGCCAGCAGTTCCCTGGCCACTCTAGCGGGATTAAAGTATTTTAGCGATACGCAGTATTTT.

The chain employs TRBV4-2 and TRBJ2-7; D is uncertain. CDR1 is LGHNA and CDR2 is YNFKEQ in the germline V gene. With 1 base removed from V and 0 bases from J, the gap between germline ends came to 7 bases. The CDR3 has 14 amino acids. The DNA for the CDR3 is TGTGCCAGCAGCCAAGGGTTCACCTCCTACGAGCAGTACTTC. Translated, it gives CASSQGFTSYEQYF.

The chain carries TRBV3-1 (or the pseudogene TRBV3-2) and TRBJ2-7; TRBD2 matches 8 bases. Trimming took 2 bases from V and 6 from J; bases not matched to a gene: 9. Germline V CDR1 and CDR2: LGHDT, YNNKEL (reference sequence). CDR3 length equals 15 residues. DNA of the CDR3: TGTGCCAGCAGCCAACAGCCGGGACTAGGATCCGAGCAGTACTTC. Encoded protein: CASSQQPGLGSEQYF.

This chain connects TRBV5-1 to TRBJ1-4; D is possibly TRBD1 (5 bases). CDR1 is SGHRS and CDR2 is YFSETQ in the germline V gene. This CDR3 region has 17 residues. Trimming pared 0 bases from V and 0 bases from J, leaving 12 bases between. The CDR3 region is CASSLAGQGTTNEKLFF. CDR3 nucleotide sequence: TGCGCCAGCAGCTTGGCTGGGCAGGGCACAACTAATGAAAAACTGTTTTTT.

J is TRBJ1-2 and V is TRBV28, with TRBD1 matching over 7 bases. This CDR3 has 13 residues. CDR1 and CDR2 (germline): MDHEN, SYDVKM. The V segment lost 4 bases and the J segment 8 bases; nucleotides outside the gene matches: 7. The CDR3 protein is CASSYQGGGGYTF. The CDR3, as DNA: TGTGCCAGCAGTTACCAGGGGGGAGGAGGCTACACCTTC.

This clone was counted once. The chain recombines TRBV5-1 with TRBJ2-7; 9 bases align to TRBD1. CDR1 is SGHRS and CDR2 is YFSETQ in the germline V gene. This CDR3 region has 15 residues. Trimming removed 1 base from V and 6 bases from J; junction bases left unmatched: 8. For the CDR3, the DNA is TGCGCCAGCAGCTTGATTTCCACAGGGGGCGCCGAGCAGTACTTC. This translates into CASSLISTGGAEQYF.

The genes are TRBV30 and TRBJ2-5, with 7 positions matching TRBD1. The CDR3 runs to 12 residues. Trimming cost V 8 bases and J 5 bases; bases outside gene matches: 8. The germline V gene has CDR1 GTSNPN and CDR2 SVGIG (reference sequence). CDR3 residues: CALYRGGETQYF. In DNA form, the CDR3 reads TGTGCCCTTTACAGGGGCGGGGAGACCCAGTACTTC.